The 10 T cell receptor beta chains below were found in one sample sequenced in a study of shared clonotypes between healthy human individuals. The repertoire was sequenced with immunoSEQ multiplex PCR; TCRdb's copy has only in-frame clones and lacks some. The sample contains roughly 2 million clones, 90% to 95% of which appear only once. Sequencing input: naive CD4+ T cells sorted from blood. Described subset: CD45RA+ positively selected. These receptor sequences come from a man aged 18-30 years in good health.

The chain employs TRBV9 and TRBJ1-2, with D perhaps matching TRBD1 (5 bases). Between the trimmed V and J ends, which lost 1 base and 4 bases, there was a span of 11 bases. The CDR3 length is 14 residues. Germline CDR1 reads SGDLS; CDR2 reads YYNGEE. CDR3 nucleotides: TGTGCCAGCAGCGTATATGGGGCGGGCTATGGCTACACCTTC. Its protein is CASSVYGAGYGYTF.

V and J are TRBV19 and TRBJ2-7, with D uncertain. The germline V gene has CDR1 LNHDA and CDR2 SQIVND (reference sequence). Trimming removed 1 base at V and 6 bases at J, with 16 bases between. The CDR3 extends over 15 amino acids. CDR3 sequence: CASSIGGPSVSEQYF. CDR3 DNA sequence: TGTGCCAGTAGTATAGGTGGGCCCTCCGTGAGCGAGCAGTACTTC.

This clone was recorded once. This sequence may be a read error, since a much larger clone differs from it by one base. This chain connects TRBV10-3 to TRBJ2-2, with 7 bases aligning to TRBD1. Germline CDR1 ENHRY, CDR2 SYGVKD. The trim removed 6 bases at V and 4 bases at J, leaving 2 bases unmatched. This CDR3 comprises 13 residues. The CDR3 DNA sequence: TGTGCCATCAGGACAGGGCCCACCGGGGAGCTGTTTTTT. Protein product: CAIRTGPTGELFF.

The V and J genes are TRBV25-1 and TRBJ2-2; no firm D call. The CDR3 consists of 12 residues. Trimming stripped 8 bases from V and 2 bases from J, with 6 bases between. The germline V gene encodes CDR1 MGHDK and CDR2 SYGVNS. CDR3 nucleotide sequence: TGTGCCAGCGGCGGAAACACCGGGGAGCTGTTTTTT. This gives the protein CASGGNTGELFF.

Concerning this clone: Additional DNA sequences in this sample encode the identical CDR3. The gene calls are TRBV7-3 and TRBJ1-2, with 10 bases aligning to TRBD1. Germline-derived CDR1 and CDR2 are SGHTA and FQGTGA. This CDR3 is 13 amino acids long. The V segment lost 4 bases and the J segment 5 bases; nucleotides outside the gene matches: 1. The CDR3 nucleotides are TGTGCCAGCAGCTCGGGACAGGGGTATGGCTACACCTTC. As protein: CASSSGQGYGYTF.

A single count supports this clone. This sequence joins TRBV11-1 and TRBJ2-7; a possible D gene is TRBD1 (6 bases). Trimming shortened V by 5 bases and J by 4 bases, and 15 bases separated the two germline ends. From germline, CDR1 is SGHAT and CDR2 FQDESV (reference sequence). This CDR3 comprises 14 residues. CDR3 residues: CASSPTGGAYEQYF. The CDR3 DNA is TGTGCCAGCAGCCCGACAGGTGGGGCTTACGAGCAGTACTTC.

The chain couples TRBV9 to TRBJ2-5; no clear D. With 0 bases removed from V and 4 bases from J, the gap between germline ends came to 10 bases. This CDR3 contains 14 residues. Germline CDR1 and CDR2: SGDLS and YYNGEE. CDR3 residues: CASSVGLRAETQYF. The CDR3 DNA sequence: TGTGCCAGCAGCGTAGGTCTGAGAGCAGAGACCCAGTACTTC.

The CDR3 protein is CASSEGPSGNTIYF. The CDR3 region has the DNA TGTGCCAGCAGTGAAGGACCCTCTGGAAACACCATATATTTT. The chain carries TRBV2 and TRBJ1-3; D unresolved. V gave up 1 base and J gave up 0 bases, with 4 bases separating them. Germline V gene lookup returns CDR1 SNHLY and CDR2 FYNNEI. The CDR3 totals 14 residues.

The chain links TRBV4-2 to TRBJ2-5; tentative D call: TRBD1 (6 bases). The V end lost 3 bases, the J end lost 3 bases, and 14 bases lay between the germline ends. CDR3 size: 15 residues. Per germline, CDR1 LGHNA and CDR2 YNFKEQ. The CDR3 loop is CASSQGRGREETQYF. DNA of the CDR3: TGTGCCAGCAGCCAGGGCAGGGGACGAGAAGAGACCCAGTACTTC.

The V gene is TRBV5-1, the J gene TRBJ1-6, with a weak D call TRBD1 (6 bases). The CDR3 loop spans 15 amino acids. Trimming pared 1 base from V and 4 bases from J, leaving 9 bases between. The germline V gene encodes CDR1 SGHRS and CDR2 YFSETQ. CDR3 sequence reads: CASSLQGQYNSPLHF. DNA of the CDR3: TGCGCCAGCAGCTTGCAAGGACAGTATAATTCACCCCTCCACTTT. The full variable domain, rest sourced from reference TRBV5-1 and TRBJ1-6, is KAGVTQTPRYLIKTRGQQVTLSCSPISGHRSVSWYQQTPGQGLQFLFEYFSETQRNKGNFPGRFSGRQFSNSRSEMNVSTLELGDSALYLCASSLQGQYNSPLHFGNGTRLTVT.